This TCR beta chain was sequenced in a study of blood T cells in healthy people across ages. Then a second PCR, running about 6 to 11 cycles, was carried out with a sample-barcoded 5' primer and a J-beta primer mix. In TCRdb, the 5' RACE reads were re-called with MiXCR into one record per CDR3 protein. The sample holds about 1.1 million distinct CDR3 sequences; more than 30% are singletons and the top ten take around 14%. V lost 4 bases and J 3 bases, leaving 15 bases between the germline ends. The CDR3 covers 15 residues. The germline V gene encodes CDR1 ENHRY and CDR2 SYGVKD. As regards this clonotype: The antigen remains unidentified.

Findings of the study overall: The unsorted PBMCs prevented any conclusive comparison of naive versus antigen-experienced cells.

Sequenced sample: blood. This TCR came from a man younger than 30 in good health. The V and J genes are TRBV10-3 and TRBJ1-2; D is possibly TRBD1 (5 bases). The CDR3 spells CAISVAGTNDYGYTF. CDR3 DNA sequence: TGTGCCATCAGTGTAGCCGGGACCAACGACTATGGCTACACCTTC.